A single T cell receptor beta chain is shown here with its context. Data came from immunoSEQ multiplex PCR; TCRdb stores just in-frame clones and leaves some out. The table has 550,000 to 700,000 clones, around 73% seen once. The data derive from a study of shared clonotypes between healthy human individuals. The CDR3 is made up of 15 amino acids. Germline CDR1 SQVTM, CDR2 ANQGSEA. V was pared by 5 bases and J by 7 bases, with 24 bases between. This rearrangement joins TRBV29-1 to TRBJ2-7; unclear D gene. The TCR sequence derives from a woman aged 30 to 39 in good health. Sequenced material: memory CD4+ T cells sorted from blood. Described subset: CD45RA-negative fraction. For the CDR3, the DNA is TGCAGCGTTCGAAGAGGATCCTCGGATGGCTATGAGCAGTACTTC. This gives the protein CSVRRGSSDGYEQYF.